This paragraph covers one TCR beta chain sequence. This sample is drawn from a study of blood T cell repertoires in COVID-19. Sequencing used immunoSEQ multiplex PCR; TCRdb keeps in-frame clones, though not all of them. The table includes approximately 65,000 clones, 70% to 80% detected once. V was pared by 2 bases and J by 6 bases, with 16 bases between. CDR3 length: 15 residues. CDR1 is GTSNPN and CDR2 is SVGIG in the germline V gene (reference sequence). The chain carries TRBV30 and TRBJ2-2; no definite D call. The clonotype comes from a man aged 55-75 years with acute or convalescent COVID-19. Material for sequencing was peripheral blood. This CDR3 is CAWSSKGSRAGELFF. The CDR3 DNA is TGTGCCTGGAGTTCAAAAGGTAGCCGGGCCGGGGAGCTGTTTTTT.